This T cell receptor (beta chain) was sequenced during a study of T cells after posttransplantation cyclophosphamide. V trimming: 5 bases; J trimming: 6 bases; junction bases outside the gene matches: 10. This CDR3 spans 15 amino acids. In germline, CDR1 is MNHEY, CDR2 SVGAGI. Measured with immunoSEQ multiplex PCR; TCRdb has only the in-frame clones, and not every one. The data show 45,000 to 65,000 clones, 85% to 95% seen once. The TCR sequence derives from a woman aged 30 to 39 in good health and a related stem cell transplant donor. The V call is TRBV6-5, the J call TRBJ2-7; 10 bases fit TRBD1. Sample: PBMCs. CDR3 nucleotides: TGTGCCAGCAGTCAAACCGGGACAGGGGTGGGCGAGCAGTACTTC. It translates to CASSQTGTGVGEQYF.